The present entry profiles one TCR beta chain with its context. This specimen belongs to a study of shared clonotypes between healthy human individuals. Study-level background: Donor composition was a couple of women and a few men, aged 18 to 49. Per-donor plates numbered three CD4 naive, three CD4 memory, two CD8 naive and one CD8 memory.

Generated by immunoSEQ multiplex PCR, the TCRdb table keeps only in-frame clones and is missing some. The sample records about 580,000 clones, more than 95% being singletons. Naive CD8 cells were CD45RO-negative, positively selected for CCR7, excluding terminally differentiated effector memory CD45RA+ cells. Germline assignment: CDR1 SGHVS and CDR2 FNYEAQ. V lost 1 base and J 0 bases, leaving 11 bases between the germline ends. The CDR3 is 16 residues long. This receptor was obtained from a man younger than 45 in good health. Source material: naive CD8+ T cells sorted from blood. The chain recombines TRBV7-6 with TRBJ2-3; unclear D gene. As DNA, the CDR3 is TGTGCCAGCAGCTTAGTCGCGGAATCTAGCACAGATACGCAGTATTTT. Protein: CASSLVAESSTDTQYF.